These 10 T cell receptor beta chains share one sample of origin, sequenced in a study of cytomegalovirus exposure and HLA in healthy donors. PCR used 60 Vbeta primers and 13 Jbeta primers. Using immunoSEQ multiplex PCR, the repertoire was profiled, and TCRdb retains in-frame clones only, with some absent. This table holds about 190,000 clones, more than 60% found once. Source material: PBMCs. The receptors were sampled from a woman aged 25 to 39 in good health and CMV-seropositive.

The chain uses TRBV9 and TRBJ2-2, with 8 bases matching TRBD2. The CDR3 extends over 18 amino acids. The junction had 11 bases not matched to a gene; V was cut back by 2 bases and J by 2 bases. Germline loops: CDR1 SGDLS, CDR2 YYNGEE. CDR3 sequence: CASSVVERRGANTGELFF. The DNA for the CDR3 is TGTGCCAGCAGCGTGGTCGAGCGGCGGGGGGCTAACACCGGGGAGCTGTTTTTT.

The V call is TRBV28, the J call TRBJ1-1; D is unclear. V lost 7 bases to trimming and J lost 0 bases, with 9 bases between them. From germline, CDR1 is MDHEN and CDR2 SYDVKM. There are 13 residues in the CDR3. CDR3 residues: CASTPPMNTEAFF. The CDR3 nucleotides read TGTGCCAGCACCCCCCCAATGAACACTGAAGCTTTCTTT.

The chain uses TRBV6-6 and TRBJ2-3, with TRBD1 identical over 12 bases. V was clipped by 2 bases and J by 7 bases; unmatched bases: 4. The length of the CDR3 is 15 residues. Germline CDR1 and CDR2: MNHNY and SVGAGI (reference sequence). CDR3 coding DNA: TGTGCCAGCAGTTACGAGGGACAGGGGGCGAATACGCAGTATTTT. Its translation is CASSYEGQGANTQYF.

The chain carries TRBV5-4 and TRBJ2-5, with TRBD1 identical over 7 bases. This CDR3 is 15 amino acids long. The germline CDR1 and CDR2 sequences are SGHNT and YYREEE (reference sequence). V shed 4 bases, J shed 2 bases, and the junction held 8 bases outside the gene matches. The CDR3 DNA reads TGTGCCAGCAGCCCGGAAGGGACAGTTCAAGAGACCCAGTACTTC. This translates into CASSPEGTVQETQYF.

The chain recombines TRBV30 with TRBJ2-3, with 13 bases lining up with TRBD2. There are 15 residues in the CDR3. CDR1 and CDR2 (germline): GTSNPN, SVGIG (reference sequence). The V and J ends lost 8 bases and 0 bases, in that order; junction bases with no gene match: 5. CDR3 loop: CARTSGGGSTDTQYF. In DNA, the CDR3 is TGTGCCAGGACTAGCGGGGGTGGTAGCACAGATACGCAGTATTTT.

The chain couples TRBV27 to TRBJ2-5, with 7 bases that match TRBD2. The germline V gene encodes CDR1 MNHEY and CDR2 SMNVEV (reference sequence). The J segment lost 0 bases and the V segment lost 2 bases, leaving 3 bases of the junction unmatched. CDR3 length: 15 amino acids. The CDR3 sequence is CASSLRGLYQETQYF. The CDR3 DNA follows: TGTGCCAGCAGTTTACGGGGACTATACCAAGAGACCCAGTACTTC.

The rearrangement links TRBV4-2 to TRBJ2-3, with 13 bases lining up with TRBD2. The CDR3 has 18 residues. Germline values: CDR1 LGHNA, CDR2 YNFKEQ. The V segment lost 4 bases and the J segment 4 bases; nucleotides outside the gene matches: 11. The CDR3 bases are TGTGCCAGCAGCCCGCTGCGGTTTACTAGCGGGGGGGCAGATACGCAGTATTTT. Its protein product is CASSPLRFTSGGADTQYF.

The CDR3 coding sequence is TGTGCCAGCAGCACAGCTCGGGACAGGGGCTTGGATGAGCAGTTCTTC. This sequence encodes CASSTARDRGLDEQFF. The genes are TRBV5-6 and TRBJ2-1, with 10 bases aligning to TRBD1. Germline-derived CDR1 and CDR2 are SGHDT and YYEEEE. The V and J ends lost 4 bases and 8 bases, in that order; junction bases with no gene match: 12. The CDR3 covers 16 residues.

V and J are TRBV4-1 and TRBJ1-1; 12 bases map to TRBD1. J lost 10 bases, V lost 3 bases, and 12 bases had no gene match. The CDR3 is made up of 16 amino acids. CDR1 is MGHRA, CDR2 YSYEKL, per germline. The CDR3 is CASSHSRDRGHQGAFF. The CDR3 DNA follows: TGCGCCAGCAGCCACAGCCGGGACAGGGGGCATCAAGGAGCTTTCTTT.

This chain connects TRBV4-2 to TRBJ1-6, with D perhaps TRBD1 (6 bases). Germline values: CDR1 LGHNA, CDR2 YNFKEQ. The CDR3 has 14 amino acids. The V gene lost 3 bases and the J gene lost 8 bases, with 11 bases spanning the gap. CDR3 residues: CASSQGAGDSPLHF. CDR3 DNA: TGTGCCAGCAGCCAGGGAGCAGGGGATTCACCCCTCCACTTT.